This T cell receptor beta chain originates from a study of cytomegalovirus exposure and HLA in healthy donors. Study outcomes and limitations: The study flagged approximately 180 TCR beta chains as cytomegalovirus-associated. Subsequent analysis of the approximately 130 validation repertoires found a tendency for first-cohort TCR clusters to co-occur. The classifier reportedly diagnosed cytomegalovirus status with high sensitivity and specificity.

The germline CDR1 and CDR2 sequences are SGHVS and FNYEAQ. V was pared by 1 base and J by 2 bases, with 16 bases between. The CDR3 length is 17 residues. Sequenced by immunoSEQ multiplex PCR; TCRdb stores in-frame clones only, minus some. Among over 200,000 clones listed, around four fifths were seen once. On this clone itself: Antigen unknown.

The sequencing input was PBMCs. J is TRBJ2-3 and V is TRBV7-6; a possible D gene is TRBD2 (7 bases). The sequence came from a woman in her late teens or twenties in good health and CMV-seronegative. The CDR3 is CASSLVVSGGITDTQYF. CDR3 DNA: TGTGCCAGCAGCTTAGTCGTATCGGGGGGCATCACAGATACGCAGTATTTT.